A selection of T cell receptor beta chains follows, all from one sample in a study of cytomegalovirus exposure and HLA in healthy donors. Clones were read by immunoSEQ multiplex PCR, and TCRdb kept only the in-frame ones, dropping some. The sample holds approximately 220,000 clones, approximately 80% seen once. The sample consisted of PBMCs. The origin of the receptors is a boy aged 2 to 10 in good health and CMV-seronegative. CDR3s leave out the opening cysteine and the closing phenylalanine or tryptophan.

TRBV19 ASSGRISGNTIY
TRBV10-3 AISEGGWLNYGYT
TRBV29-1 SVVRGTGGNEQY
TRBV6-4 ASSDSQREASGELF
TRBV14 ASSPFGTSGRRGNEQF
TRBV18 ASSPQRTSGQETQY
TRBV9 ASSSRVSSGPETNYGYT
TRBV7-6 ASSLPSGRDITDTQY
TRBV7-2 ASSLAGQGAQPQH
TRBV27 ASRPLGNREGNTIY
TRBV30 AWSLDRNNQPQH
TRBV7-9 ASSSGQHNTGELF